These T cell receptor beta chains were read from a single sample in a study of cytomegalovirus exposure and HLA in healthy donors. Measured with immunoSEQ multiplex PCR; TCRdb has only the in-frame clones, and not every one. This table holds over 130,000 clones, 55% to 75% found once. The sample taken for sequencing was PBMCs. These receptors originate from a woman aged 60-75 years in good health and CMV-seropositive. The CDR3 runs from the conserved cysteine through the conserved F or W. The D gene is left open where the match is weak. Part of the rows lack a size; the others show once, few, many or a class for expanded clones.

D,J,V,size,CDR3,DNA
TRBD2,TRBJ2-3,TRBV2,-,CASRSGRAGNTQYF,TGTGCCAGCAGAAGCGGGAGGGCAGGGAATACGCAGTATTTT
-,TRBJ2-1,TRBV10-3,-,CAISGGPSSYNEQFF,TGTGCCATCAGTGGAGGGCCGAGCTCCTACAATGAGCAGTTCTTC
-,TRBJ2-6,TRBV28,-,CASSHFGANVLTF,TGTGCCAGCAGTCACTTTGGGGCCAACGTCCTGACTTTC
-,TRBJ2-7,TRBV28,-,CASTPGLHYEQYF,TGTGCCAGCACCCCCGGACTTCACTACGAGCAGTACTTC
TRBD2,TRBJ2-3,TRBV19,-,CASSPSGGSADTQYF,TGTGCCAGTAGTCCCTCAGGCGGGAGTGCAGATACGCAGTATTTT
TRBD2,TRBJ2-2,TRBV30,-,CAWRLLRSGRDTGELFF,TGTGCCTGGAGACTTCTAAGAAGCGGGAGAGACACCGGGGAGCTGTTTTTT
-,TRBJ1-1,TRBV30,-,CAWSVRSGMNTEAFF,TGTGCCTGGAGTGTAAGGTCAGGAATGAACACTGAAGCTTTCTTT
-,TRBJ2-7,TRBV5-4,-,CASSLGFARGLDEQYF,TGTGCCAGCAGCTTGGGTTTTGCCAGGGGCCTTGACGAGCAGTACTTC
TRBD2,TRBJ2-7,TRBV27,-,CASSLNRGFASGRGEQYF,TGTGCCAGCAGTTTAAACAGGGGGTTTGCTAGCGGGAGAGGGGAGCAGTACTTC
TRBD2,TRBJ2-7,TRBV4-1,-,CASSRSPSGGALEQYF,TGCGCCAGCAGCCGATCCCCTAGCGGGGGGGCCCTCGAGCAGTACTTC
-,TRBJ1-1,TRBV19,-,CASSIVGGTNEAFF,TGTGCCAGTAGTATTGTGGGGGGAACTAATGAAGCTTTCTTT
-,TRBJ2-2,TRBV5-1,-,CASSLVQTPGELFF,TGCGCCAGCAGCTTGGTTCAGACTCCCGGGGAGCTGTTTTTT
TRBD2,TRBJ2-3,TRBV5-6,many,CASSRQLAGGPGDTQYF,TGTGCCAGCAGCCGCCAACTAGCGGGAGGGCCTGGAGATACGCAGTATTTT
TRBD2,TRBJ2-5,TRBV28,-,CASSHPPLAGGGTQYF,TGTGCCAGCAGTCACCCTCCACTAGCGGGAGGCGGGACCCAGTACTTC
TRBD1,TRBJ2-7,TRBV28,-,CASRLTGEIYEQYF,TGTGCCAGCAGACTGACAGGGGAAATCTACGAGCAGTACTTC
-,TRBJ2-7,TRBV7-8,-,CASSPLEAGARSYEQYF,TGTGCCAGCAGCCCCCTAGAGGCAGGGGCGAGGTCCTACGAGCAGTACTTC
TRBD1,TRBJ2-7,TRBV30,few,CAWNPGTGGNEQYF,TGTGCCTGGAACCCCGGGACAGGGGGCAACGAGCAGTACTTC
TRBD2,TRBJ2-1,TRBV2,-,CASSTTSESEQFF,TGTGCCAGCAGCACGACTAGCGAGTCTGAGCAGTTCTTC
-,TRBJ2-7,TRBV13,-,CASSSDSTYEQYF,TGTGCCAGCAGCTCGGACAGTACCTACGAGCAGTACTTC
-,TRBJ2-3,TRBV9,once,CASSVGSRTDTQYF,TGTGCCAGCAGCGTAGGCAGTCGCACAGATACGCAGTATTTT
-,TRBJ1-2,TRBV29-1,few,CSVEDQKSGYGYTF,TGCAGCGTTGAAGATCAAAAGTCGGGCTATGGCTACACCTTC
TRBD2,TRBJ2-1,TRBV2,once,CASSGLREAYNEQFF,TGTGCCAGCAGTGGGCTCCGGGAGGCCTACAATGAGCAGTTCTTC
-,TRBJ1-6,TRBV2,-,CASSESRAYNSPLHF,TGTGCCAGCAGTGAATCCAGGGCCTATAATTCACCCCTCCACTTT
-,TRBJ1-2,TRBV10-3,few,CAITGGRDVYGYTF,TGTGCCATCACCGGCGGGAGGGATGTGTATGGCTACACCTTC
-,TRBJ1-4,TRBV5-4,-,CASSLAGGREKLFF,TGTGCCAGCAGCTTGGCCGGGGGTCGGGAAAAACTGTTTTTT
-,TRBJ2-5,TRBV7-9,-,CASTSVETQYF,TGTGCCAGCACCTCCGTTGAGACCCAGTACTTC
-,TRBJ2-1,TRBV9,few,CASSGGGSSYNEQFF,TGTGCCAGCAGCGGTGGGGGCAGCTCCTACAATGAGCAGTTCTTC
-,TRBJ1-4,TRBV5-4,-,CASSREAATNEKLFF,TGTGCCAGCAGCCGGGAGGCAGCAACTAATGAAAAACTGTTTTTT
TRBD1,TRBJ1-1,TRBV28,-,CASSPDRSHLGTEAFF,TGTGCCAGCAGCCCGGACAGGTCACACTTGGGAACTGAAGCTTTCTTT
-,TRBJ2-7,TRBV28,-,CASSTTLSTGIYEQYF,TGTGCCAGCAGTACAACCCTGTCTACAGGGATCTACGAGCAGTACTTC
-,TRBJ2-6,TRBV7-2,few,CASSLTRVPGANVLTF,TGTGCCAGCAGCTTAACCAGGGTCCCCGGGGCCAACGTCCTGACTTTC
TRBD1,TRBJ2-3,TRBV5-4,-,CASSRSRTGGLTDTQYF,TGTGCCAGCAGCCGAAGTCGAACAGGGGGCCTTACAGATACGCAGTATTTT
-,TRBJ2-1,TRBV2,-,CASSDSQQFF,TGTGCCAGCAGTGACTCTCAGCAGTTCTTC
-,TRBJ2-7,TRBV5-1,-,CASSFGLTQPSYEQYF,TGCGCCAGCAGCTTCGGACTCACCCAGCCTTCCTACGAGCAGTACTTC